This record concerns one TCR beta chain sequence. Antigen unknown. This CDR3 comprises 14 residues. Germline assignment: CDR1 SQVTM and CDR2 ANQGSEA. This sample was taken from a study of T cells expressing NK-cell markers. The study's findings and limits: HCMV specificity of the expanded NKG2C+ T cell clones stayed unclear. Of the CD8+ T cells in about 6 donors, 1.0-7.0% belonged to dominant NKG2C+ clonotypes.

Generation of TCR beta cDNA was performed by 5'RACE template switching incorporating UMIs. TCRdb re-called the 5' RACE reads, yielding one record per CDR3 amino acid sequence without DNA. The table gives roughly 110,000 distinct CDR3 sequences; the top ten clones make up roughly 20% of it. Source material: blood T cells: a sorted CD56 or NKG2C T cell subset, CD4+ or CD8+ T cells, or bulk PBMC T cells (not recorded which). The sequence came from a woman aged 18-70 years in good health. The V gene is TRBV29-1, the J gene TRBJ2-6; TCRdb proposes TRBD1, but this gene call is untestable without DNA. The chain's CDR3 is CSVPQVTGANVLTF.